The rows below give T cell receptor beta chains drawn from one sample of a study of T-cell reconstitution after alpha-beta-depleted transplantation in children. TCRdb re-derived calls from the PCR reads in MiXCR, one entry per CDR3 protein. The profile shows some 590,000 distinct CDR3 sequences, approximately 10% of them singletons. The material sequenced was PBMCs from the stem cell graft donor, taken from the stem cell graft. The receptors come from a human donor who donated a stem cell graft to a child with acute myeloid leukemia. Both conserved end residues are part of each CDR3. The order of the fields is J gene, clone size, D gene, V gene, CDR3 DNA, CDR3 protein. A D gene is named only where the DNA matches it firmly. Clone size is given for some rows only: seen once, a few or many times, or a class if the clone is expanded.

>TRBJ1-5|many|.|TRBV24-1
TGTGCGGCGGGGGGCCCTACGCCCCAGCATTTT
CAAGGPTPQHF
>TRBJ2-3|few|TRBD2|TRBV12-3/TRBV12-4
TGTGCCAGCAGTGAACTAGCGGGAGGAGCAGATACGCAGTATTTT
CASSELAGGADTQYF
>TRBJ2-7|.|.|TRBV6-2/TRBV6-3
TGTGCCAGCAGTTACCCGACCGGGACATCTTACGAGCAGTACTTC
CASSYPTGTSYEQYF
>TRBJ2-2|few|TRBD1|TRBV20-1
TGCAGTGCTAGAGGGACAGGGGGGTTCTTGGGCGGGGAGCTGTTTTTT
CSARGTGGFLGGELFF
>TRBJ2-1|.|.|TRBV12-3/TRBV12-4
TGTGCCAGCAGTTTAGTTGCCTCCTTTACGAATGAGCAGTTCTTC
CASSLVASFTNEQFF
>TRBJ2-1|.|TRBD2|TRBV7-9
TGTGCCAGCAGCCATCTGCGGGAGGACCCCTACAATGAGCAGTTCTTC
CASSHLREDPYNEQFF
>TRBJ1-2|few|.|TRBV12-3/TRBV12-4
TGTGCCAGCAGCACCGCCAGGGTATCTCGGGGCTACACCTTC
CASSTARVSRGYTF
>TRBJ1-2|.|.|TRBV27
TGTGCCAGCAGCTCGCGGCCGGCCGGGAGTGGCTACACCTTC
CASSSRPAGSGYTF
>TRBJ2-1|few|.|TRBV27
TGTGCCAGCAGTCCAGTCACGGGAGCGTACAATGAGCAGTTCTTC
CASSPVTGAYNEQFF
>TRBJ1-2|.|.|TRBV7-9
TGTGCCAGCAGCTCTACCAGGACAGCGTATGGCTACACCTTC
CASSSTRTAYGYTF
>TRBJ2-1|many|.|TRBV9
TGTGCCAGCAGCGAAAGTCCTGGGGCTTTTAATGAGCAGTTCTTC
CASSESPGAFNEQFF
>TRBJ1-2|.|.|TRBV6-2/TRBV6-3
TGTGCCAGCAGATCCCTGGCCGGCGATCAGGGGCCAGCTAACTATGGCTACACCTTC
CASRSLAGDQGPANYGYTF
>TRBJ2-3|few|.|TRBV5-1
TGCGCCAGCAGCTTCTCACCAAGCACAGATACGCAGTATTTT
CASSFSPSTDTQYF
>TRBJ2-2|.|TRBD1|TRBV12-3/TRBV12-4
TGTGCCAGCAGCCGAACCCCGGGACAGGGTCACACCGGGGAGCTGTTTTTT
CASSRTPGQGHTGELFF
>TRBJ2-1|few|TRBD1|TRBV7-3
TGTGCCAGCAGCATCGACAGGGGACTTTACAATGAGCAGTTCTTC
CASSIDRGLYNEQFF
>TRBJ2-5|many|.|TRBV6-2/TRBV6-3
TGTGCCAGCAGTTACCCAAGCGTGGGAGGCCAAGAGACCCAGTACTTC
CASSYPSVGGQETQYF
>TRBJ2-1|many|TRBD2|TRBV29-1
TGCAGCGTCCTCACTAGCGGCAATGAGCAGTTCTTC
CSVLTSGNEQFF
>TRBJ2-7|few|.|TRBV12-3/TRBV12-4
TGTGCCAGCAGCCCTCAGGGTACGAGGTACGAGCAGTACTTC
CASSPQGTRYEQYF
>TRBJ2-3|.|TRBD1|TRBV12-3/TRBV12-4
TGTGCCAGCTGCGAAAGGAGGGACAGGGTAACAGATACGCAGTATTTT
CASCERRDRVTDTQYF
>TRBJ2-3|.|.|TRBV5-5
TGTGCCAGCAGCTGGACCTCCAGGCTAGATGATACGCAGTATTTT
CASSWTSRLDDTQYF
>TRBJ1-1|.|.|TRBV10-3
TGTGCCATCAGTGATGAGGGAAACACTGAAGCTTTCTTT
CAISDEGNTEAFF
>TRBJ2-2|.|.|TRBV6-8
TGTGCCAGACGAAACCGAGGTCGGGACTTTAACACCGGGGAGCTGTTTTTT
CARRNRGRDFNTGELFF
>TRBJ2-1|few|.|TRBV6-5
TGTGCCAGCAGTTACGCAAGCGTTGGTGAGCAGTTCTTC
CASSYASVGEQFF
>TRBJ2-7|many|TRBD1|TRBV5-1
TGCGCCAGCAGCTCGGGGACAGGGGTGTACTACGAGCAGTACTTC
CASSSGTGVYYEQYF
>TRBJ1-5|.|.|TRBV7-2
TGTGCCAGCAGCTTAGGCCACAGGGAAAATCAGCCCCAGCATTTT
CASSLGHRENQPQHF
>TRBJ2-3|many|TRBD2|TRBV6-4
TGTGCCAGCAGTCCAGCGGGAGTATCGACAGATACGCAGTATTTT
CASSPAGVSTDTQYF
>TRBJ2-3|many|.|TRBV6-1
TGTGCCAGCAGTGCGCGAGGTACAGATACGCAGTATTTT
CASSARGTDTQYF
>TRBJ2-3|few|.|TRBV6-2/TRBV6-3
TGTGCCAGCACTACCCTGGATACGCAGTATTTT
CASTTLDTQYF
>TRBJ2-2|few|TRBD1|TRBV27
TGTGCCAGCAGTTTATGGGGGCTGACAGGGCGAGTGAACACCGGGGAGCTGTTTTTT
CASSLWGLTGRVNTGELFF
>TRBJ2-7|.|TRBD2|TRBV7-2
TGTGCCAGCAGCCGTCTACTAGCGGCTGTCCAATTC
CASSRLLAAVQF
>TRBJ1-5|.|TRBD1|TRBV30
TGTGCCTGGACTAGGACAGGGTCCGGTCAGCCCCAGCATTTT
CAWTRTGSGQPQHF
>TRBJ2-1|.|TRBD2|TRBV20-1
TGCAGTGCTAGACTACTCGGACTAGCGGGAGAAGTTCGGTACAATGAGCAGTTCTTC
CSARLLGLAGEVRYNEQFF
>TRBJ1-4|few|.|TRBV6-1
TGTGCCAGCAGATCCGGGCAGGCCAGGGAAAAACTGTTTTTT
CASRSGQAREKLFF
>TRBJ2-1|few|.|TRBV20-1
TGCAGTGCTAGAGACGGGAGCCGTATAGACAATGAGCAGTTCTTC
CSARDGSRIDNEQFF
>TRBJ2-1|.|TRBD1|TRBV20-1
TGCAGTGCTAGTCGACAGGGGGCAAGCTCCTACAATGAGCAGTTCTTC
CSASRQGASSYNEQFF
>TRBJ2-1|few|TRBD2|TRBV5-4
TGTGCCAGCAGCTGGGGACTAGCGGGAGGGGGGGATGAGCAGTTCTTC
CASSWGLAGGGDEQFF
>TRBJ2-7|many|TRBD1|TRBV5-6
TGTGCCAGCCGCTCACAGGGGGCAAACTACGAGCAGTACTTC
CASRSQGANYEQYF
>TRBJ1-2|.|.|TRBV20-1
TGCAGTGCTAGGCCGCGGGGGGTCCTTAGTGGCTACACCTTC
CSARPRGVLSGYTF
>TRBJ2-7|.|TRBD2|TRBV29-1
TGCAGCGTCGAAGGTACGGGGGAGGGTTCCTACGAGCAGTACTTC
CSVEGTGEGSYEQYF
>TRBJ2-4|few|TRBD1|TRBV7-9
TGTGCCAGCAGCTTAGTGGGACAGGGCTTAATCAAAAACATTCAGTACTTC
CASSLVGQGLIKNIQYF
>TRBJ1-3|.|TRBD1|TRBV28
TGTGCCAGCAGTTTGACAGGGAACGGAAACACCATATATTTT
CASSLTGNGNTIYF
>TRBJ2-2|.|.|TRBV4-3
TGCGCCAGCAGCCCGCGGGCCCTAGCGAACACCGGGGAGCTGTTTTTT
CASSPRALANTGELFF
>TRBJ2-1|few|.|TRBV19
TGTGCCAGTACCAAAGGAAGGGGGTACAATGAGCAGTTCTTC
CASTKGRGYNEQFF
>TRBJ1-2|few|.|TRBV7-2
TGTGCCAGCAGCCGAGTTGGGGGCTACACCTTC
CASSRVGGYTF
>TRBJ2-1|.|TRBD2|TRBV28
TGTGCCAGCAGTCGGTCGGGGGGGGCGTTTTTGGATGAGCAGTTCTTC
CASSRSGGAFLDEQFF